This T cell receptor (beta chain) was obtained from a study of T-cell memory formation after mild COVID-19. Whole-study context: The study found TCR clusters largely donor specific.

Study-level points and caveats: The finding that pre-infection memory included some responding clones suggested that cross-reactive memory joined.

This clonotype was found a few times. Its antigen is as yet unknown. One entry per CDR3 protein, called by TCRdb with MiXCR from the 5' RACE reads. The profile shows 190,000 or so distinct CDR3 sequences, about 20% of them singletons. This CDR3 spans 14 amino acids. Trimming removed 2 bases at V and 2 bases at J, with 8 bases between. Germline CDR1 is SEHNR and CDR2 is FQNEAQ (reference sequence). The clonotype originates from an adult woman who had mild COVID-19 (a few samples of this study predate the infection). Cell type and time point are not known. Material: PBMCs or a T cell subset sorted from them (not recorded which). The chain combines TRBV7-9 with TRBJ2-3; a possible D gene is TRBD1 (6 bases). In DNA, the CDR3 is TGTGCCAGCAGCTTAACAGGGTACACAGATACGCAGTATTTT. Its protein product is CASSLTGYTDTQYF.